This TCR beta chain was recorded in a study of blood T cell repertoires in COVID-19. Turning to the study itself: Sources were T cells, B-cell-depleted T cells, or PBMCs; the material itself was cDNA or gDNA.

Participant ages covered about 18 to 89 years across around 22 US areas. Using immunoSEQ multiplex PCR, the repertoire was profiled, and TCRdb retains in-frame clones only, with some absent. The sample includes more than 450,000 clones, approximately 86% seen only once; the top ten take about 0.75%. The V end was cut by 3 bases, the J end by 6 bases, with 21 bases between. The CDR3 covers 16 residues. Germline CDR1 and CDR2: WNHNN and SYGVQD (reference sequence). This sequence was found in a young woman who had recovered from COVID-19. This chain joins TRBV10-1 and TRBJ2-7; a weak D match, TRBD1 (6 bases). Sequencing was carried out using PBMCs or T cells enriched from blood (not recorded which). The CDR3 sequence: CASSDENTGSPLEQYF. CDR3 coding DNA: TGCGCCAGCAGTGACGAAAACACAGGGAGCCCCCTCGAGCAGTACTTC.